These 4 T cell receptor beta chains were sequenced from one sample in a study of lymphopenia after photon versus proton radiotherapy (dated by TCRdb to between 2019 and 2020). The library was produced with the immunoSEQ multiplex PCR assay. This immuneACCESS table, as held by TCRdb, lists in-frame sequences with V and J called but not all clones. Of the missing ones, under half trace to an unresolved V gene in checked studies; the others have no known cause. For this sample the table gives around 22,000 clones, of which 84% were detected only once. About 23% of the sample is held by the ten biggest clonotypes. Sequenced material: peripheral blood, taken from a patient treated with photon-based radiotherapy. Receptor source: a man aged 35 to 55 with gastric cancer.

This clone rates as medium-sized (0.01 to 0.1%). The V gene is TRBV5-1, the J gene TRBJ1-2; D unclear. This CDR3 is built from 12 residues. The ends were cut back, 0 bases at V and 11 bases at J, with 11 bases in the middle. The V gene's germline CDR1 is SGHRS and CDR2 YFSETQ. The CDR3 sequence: CASSLDRRYYTF. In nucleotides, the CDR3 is TGCGCCAGCAGCTTGGACCGACGGTATTACACCTTC.

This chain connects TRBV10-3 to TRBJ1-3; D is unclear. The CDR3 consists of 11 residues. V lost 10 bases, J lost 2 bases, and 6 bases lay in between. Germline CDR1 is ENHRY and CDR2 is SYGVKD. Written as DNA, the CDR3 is TGTGCCAGCACGGCTGGAAACACCATATATTTT. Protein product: CASTAGNTIYF.

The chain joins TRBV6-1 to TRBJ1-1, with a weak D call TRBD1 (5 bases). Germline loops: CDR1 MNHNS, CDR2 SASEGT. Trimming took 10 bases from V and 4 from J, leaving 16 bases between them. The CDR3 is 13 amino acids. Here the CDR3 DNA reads TGTGCCATCCGGGTCCCTGGGACCACTGAAGCTTTCTTT. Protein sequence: CAIRVPGTTEAFF.

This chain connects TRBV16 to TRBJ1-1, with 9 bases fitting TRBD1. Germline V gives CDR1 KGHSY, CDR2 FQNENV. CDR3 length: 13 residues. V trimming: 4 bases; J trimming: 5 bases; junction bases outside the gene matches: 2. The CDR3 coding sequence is TGTGCCAGCAGCCGACAGGGGGGGACTGAAGCTTTCTTT. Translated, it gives CASSRQGGTEAFF.